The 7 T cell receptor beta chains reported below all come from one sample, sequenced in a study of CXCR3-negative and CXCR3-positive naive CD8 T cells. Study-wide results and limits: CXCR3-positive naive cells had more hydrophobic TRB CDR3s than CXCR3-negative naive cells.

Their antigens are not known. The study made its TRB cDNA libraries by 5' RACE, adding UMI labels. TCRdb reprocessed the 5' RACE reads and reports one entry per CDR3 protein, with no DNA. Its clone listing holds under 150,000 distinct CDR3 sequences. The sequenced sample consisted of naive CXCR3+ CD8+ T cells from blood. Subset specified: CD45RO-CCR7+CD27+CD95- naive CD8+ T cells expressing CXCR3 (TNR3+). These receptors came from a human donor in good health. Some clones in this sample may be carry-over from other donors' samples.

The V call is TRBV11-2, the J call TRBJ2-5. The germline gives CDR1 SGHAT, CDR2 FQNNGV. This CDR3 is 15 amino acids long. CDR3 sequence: CASSLDPASQETQYF.

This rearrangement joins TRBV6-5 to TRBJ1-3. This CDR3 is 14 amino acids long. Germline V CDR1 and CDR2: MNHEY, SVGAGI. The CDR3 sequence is CASSTASSGNTIYF.

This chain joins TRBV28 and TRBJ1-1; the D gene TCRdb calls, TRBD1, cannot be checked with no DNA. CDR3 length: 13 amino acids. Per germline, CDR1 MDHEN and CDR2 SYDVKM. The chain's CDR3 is CASSTRAITRAFF.

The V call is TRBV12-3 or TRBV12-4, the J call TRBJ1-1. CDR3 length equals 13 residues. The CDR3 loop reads CASSLGGGVEAFF.

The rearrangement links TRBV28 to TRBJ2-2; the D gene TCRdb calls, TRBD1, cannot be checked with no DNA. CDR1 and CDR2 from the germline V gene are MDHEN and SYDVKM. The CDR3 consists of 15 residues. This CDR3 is CASSPPGINTGELFF.

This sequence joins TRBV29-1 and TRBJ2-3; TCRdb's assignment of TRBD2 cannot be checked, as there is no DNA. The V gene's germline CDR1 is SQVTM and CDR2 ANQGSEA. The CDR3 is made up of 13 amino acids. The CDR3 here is CSVGAGGGDTQYF.

The chain's CDR3 is CASTPEGFYEQYF. V and J are TRBV7-9 and TRBJ2-7; TCRdb designates TRBD1, a call that cannot be tested without DNA. Germline V gives CDR1 SEHNR, CDR2 FQNEAQ (reference sequence). CDR3 length: 13 residues.